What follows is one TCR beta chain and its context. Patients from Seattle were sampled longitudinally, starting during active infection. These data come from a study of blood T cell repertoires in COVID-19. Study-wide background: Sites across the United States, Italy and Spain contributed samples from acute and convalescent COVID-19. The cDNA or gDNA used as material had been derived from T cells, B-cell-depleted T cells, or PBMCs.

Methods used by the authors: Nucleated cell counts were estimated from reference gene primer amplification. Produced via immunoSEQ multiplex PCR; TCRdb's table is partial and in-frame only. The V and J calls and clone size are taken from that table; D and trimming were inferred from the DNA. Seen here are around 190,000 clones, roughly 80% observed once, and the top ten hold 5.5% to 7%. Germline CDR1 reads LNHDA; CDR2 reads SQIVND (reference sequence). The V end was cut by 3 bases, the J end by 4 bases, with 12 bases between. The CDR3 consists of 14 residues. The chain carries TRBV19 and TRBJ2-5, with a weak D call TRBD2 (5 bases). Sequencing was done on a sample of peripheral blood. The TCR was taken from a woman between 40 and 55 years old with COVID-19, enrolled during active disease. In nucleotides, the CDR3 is TGTGCCAGTAGTATTTCGGGGATGGGAGAGACCCAGTACTTC. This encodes CASSISGMGETQYF.